This T cell receptor (beta chain) derives from a study of control samples from healthy donors and cancer patients. The CDR3 contains 14 residues. V was cut by 3 bases and J by 5 bases, with 14 bases left in between. Per germline, CDR1 MDHEN and CDR2 SYDVKM. Using immunoSEQ multiplex PCR, the repertoire was profiled, and TCRdb retains in-frame clones only, with some absent. There are about 160,000 clones in the sample; 80% to 95% occur only once, and 0.68% lies in the top ten. Source material: blood. The receptor's source is a woman aged 30 to 39 in good health. This chain uses TRBV28 with TRBJ2-7; the D gene is possibly TRBD1 (5 bases). The CDR3 loop reads CASSLGAGLDEQYF. CDR3 in DNA: TGTGCCAGCAGTTTGGGCGCAGGGCTAGACGAGCAGTACTTC.